This record covers a single TCR beta chain. TCRdb's table, derived via immunoSEQ multiplex PCR, lists solely in-frame clones and lacks some. This sample yields a few million clones, of which 93% are seen a single time; about 0.39% belongs to the top ten. These data originate in a study of shared clonotypes between healthy human individuals. The CDR3 is made up of 16 amino acids. Germline CDR1 LGHNA, CDR2 YNFKEQ. Trimming pared 3 bases from V and 2 bases from J, leaving 15 bases between. This rearrangement joins TRBV4-2 to TRBJ2-3; D is uncertain. This sequence originates from a man between 18 and 29 years old in good health. Some clones in this sample may be carry-over from other donors' samples. Material: naive CD4+ T cells from PBMCs. Documented subset: CD45RA+ positively selected. This CDR3 reads CASSHSDPQPTDTQYF. The CDR3 DNA reads as TGTGCCAGCAGCCACTCGGACCCCCAGCCCACAGATACGCAGTATTTT.